These 14 T cell receptor beta chains were sequenced from one sample in a study of T cell changes during pregnancy in multiple sclerosis (dated by TCRdb to between 2018 and 2021). The library came from the immunoSEQ multiplex PCR assay. In its TCRdb copy, this immuneACCESS table keeps in-frame sequences only and misses some clones. Where compared with another copy, unresolved V genes explain less than half of these, and the others have no known cause. The sample has about 38,000 clones on record, roughly 91% of them singletons. The ten biggest clones cover 5% to 6.5% of the sample. Sequenced here: CD8+ T cells from peripheral blood mononuclear cells, sampled in the second trimester of pregnancy. The receptors were sampled from a female donor with multiple sclerosis, enrolled in a pregnancy study.

The chain joins TRBV9 to TRBJ1-4, with D possibly TRBD1 on 5 matching bases. The CDR3 is made up of 15 amino acids. From germline, CDR1 is SGDLS and CDR2 YYNGEE. Trimming pared 0 bases from V and 6 bases from J, leaving 12 bases between. CDR3 residues: CASSVGWGEDEKLFF. CDR3 nucleotides: TGTGCCAGCAGCGTAGGTTGGGGGGAAGATGAAAAACTGTTTTTT. Combining the CDR3 with reference TRBV9 and TRBJ1-4 gives the whole variable domain DSGVTQTPKHLITATGQRVTLRCSPRSGDLSVYWYQQSLDQGLQFLIQYYNGEERAKGNILERFSAQQFPDLHSELNLSSLELGDSALYFCASSVGWGEDEKLFFGSGTQLSVL.

The chain recombines TRBV15 with TRBJ2-3; D is ambiguous. The CDR3 runs 15 residues. The V gene's germline CDR1 is LNHNV and CDR2 YYDKDF (reference sequence). Deletions cut 0 bases from V and 0 bases from J, with 7 bases between. CDR3 nucleotide sequence: TGTGCCACCAGCAGAGAGCGCACTAGCACAGATACGCAGTATTTT. Amino acids: CATSRERTSTDTQYF.

The chain links TRBV27 to TRBJ2-3; 16 positions match TRBD2. The CDR3 spans 20 residues. Losses at the gene ends were 3 bases for V and 5 bases for J; bases not matched to a gene: 14. CDR1 is MNHEY and CDR2 is SMNVEV in the germline V gene (reference sequence). The CDR3 DNA reads TGTGCCAGCAGTTTGGGTCTAGGGACTAGCGGGAGGGCCAGAAGAGATACGCAGTATTTT. This codes for CASSLGLGTSGRARRDTQYF.

The chain employs TRBV5-5 and TRBJ2-7; D is undetermined. The CDR3 is 15 amino acids. V shed 2 bases and J shed 3 bases, with 15 bases lying between them. Germline lookup yields CDR1 SGHKS and CDR2 YYEKEE (reference sequence). DNA of the CDR3: TGTGCCAGCAGCTTCGAGCTAGGTCCTTACTACGAGCAGTACTTC. Translating it yields CASSFELGPYYEQYF.

The count of this clone is one. The rearrangement uses TRBV19 and TRBJ2-7; the match to TRBD1 covers 10 bases. Trimming cost V 1 base and J 4 bases; bases outside gene matches: 1. CDR3 size: 14 residues. The V gene's germline CDR1 is LNHDA and CDR2 SQIVND (reference sequence). CDR3 nucleotides: TGTGCCAGTAGTATAGGACAGGGGGCGTACGAGCAGTACTTC. Translated, it gives CASSIGQGAYEQYF.

The rearrangement joins TRBV7-2 to TRBJ2-5; 7 bases agree with TRBD2. Germline V CDR1 and CDR2: SGHTA, FQGNSA. V trimming: 8 bases; J trimming: 5 bases; junction bases outside the gene matches: 2. This CDR3 spans 11 amino acids. As DNA, the CDR3 is TGTGCCAGCTACGGGGGGGAGACCCAGTACTTC. It yields the protein CASYGGETQYF.

The chain employs TRBV5-4 and TRBJ2-2; 9 nucleotides align to TRBD1. The germline gives CDR1 SGHNT, CDR2 YYREEE (reference sequence). The CDR3 is 16 residues long. With V trimmed by 5 bases and J by 4 bases, 9 bases remained unmatched. Written as DNA, the CDR3 is TGTGCCAGCAGGGGGTCCGGGACAGGGCGCACCGGGGAGCTGTTTTTT. It encodes CASRGSGTGRTGELFF.

This clone turned up a few times. This chain uses TRBV28 with TRBJ2-2; D gene ambiguous. The germline gives CDR1 MDHEN, CDR2 SYDVKM. Trimming took off 1 base at V and 1 base at J, with 16 bases between the two ends. This CDR3 has 18 amino acids. The CDR3 loop is CASSLYRETTMNTGELFF. The CDR3 bases are TGTGCCAGCAGTTTATATAGAGAGACAACCATGAACACCGGGGAGCTGTTTTTT.

V and J are TRBV9 and TRBJ2-1; 8 bases match TRBD2. CDR3 length equals 15 residues. Unmatched junction bases numbered 6, after V lost 4 bases and J lost 3 bases. Germline V gene data show CDR1 as SGDLS and CDR2 as YYNGEE. The CDR3 nucleotides read TGTGCCAGCAGCCCGACGGGAGGGAACTACAATGAGCAGTTCTTC. Translated: CASSPTGGNYNEQFF.

The J gene is TRBJ1-1, the V gene TRBV1; whether TRBD1, the table's D call, matches the DNA was not checked. TRBV1 has pseudogene status. CDR3 size: 15 residues. CDR3 sequence: CTSSLQGQGNTEAFF. CDR3 in DNA: TGCACCAGCAGCCTACAGGGACAGGGGAACACTGAAGCTTTCTTT.

The CDR3 coding sequence is TGTGCCAGTAGTATTGTAAACCGGGGTAACACTGAAGCTTTCTTT. It translates to CASSIVNRGNTEAFF. The rearrangement uses TRBV19 and TRBJ1-1, with D uncertain. CDR1 LNHDA and CDR2 SQIVND come from the germline V gene (reference sequence). V was trimmed by 3 bases and J by 2 bases, leaving 13 bases between them. This CDR3 has 15 amino acids. Using reference TRBV19 and TRBJ1-1 for the parts outside the CDR3, the full variable domain is DGGITQSPKYLFRKEGQNVTLSCEQNLNHDAMYWYRQDPGQGLRLIYYSQIVNDFQKGDIAEGYSVSREKKESFPLTVTSAQKNPTAFYLCASSIVNRGNTEAFFGQGTRLTVV.

The chain carries TRBV5-1 and TRBJ1-1; TRBD1 might be the D (5 bases). CDR1 is SGHRS, CDR2 YFSETQ, per germline. The CDR3 totals 15 residues. V was trimmed by 0 bases and J by 5 bases, leaving 14 bases between them. The CDR3 region is CASSLEAGKGTEAFF. DNA for the CDR3: TGCGCCAGCAGCTTGGAGGCAGGGAAGGGGACTGAAGCTTTCTTT. The whole variable domain, remainder taken from reference TRBV5-1 and TRBJ1-1, is KAGVTQTPRYLIKTRGQQVTLSCSPISGHRSVSWYQQTPGQGLQFLFEYFSETQRNKGNFPGRFSGRQFSNSRSEMNVSTLELGDSALYLCASSLEAGKGTEAFFGQGTRLTVV.

The gene calls are TRBV27 and TRBJ2-5; tentative D call: TRBD2 (6 bases). Germline loops: CDR1 MNHEY, CDR2 SMNVEV (reference sequence). Trimming took 6 bases from V and 5 from J, leaving 19 bases between them. The CDR3 has 15 residues. This CDR3 is CASRTKPGGSETQYF. CDR3 nucleotide sequence: TGTGCCAGCAGAACAAAACCCGGGGGATCTGAGACCCAGTACTTC.

The chain carries TRBV28 and TRBJ2-1; a weak D match, TRBD1 (5 bases). CDR1 and CDR2 from the germline V gene are MDHEN and SYDVKM. The V and J ends lost 3 bases and 7 bases respectively, with 7 bases between them. CDR3 length: 12 amino acids. The CDR3 here is CASSFPGNEQFF. The CDR3 DNA reads as TGTGCCAGCAGTTTTCCAGGGAATGAGCAGTTCTTC.